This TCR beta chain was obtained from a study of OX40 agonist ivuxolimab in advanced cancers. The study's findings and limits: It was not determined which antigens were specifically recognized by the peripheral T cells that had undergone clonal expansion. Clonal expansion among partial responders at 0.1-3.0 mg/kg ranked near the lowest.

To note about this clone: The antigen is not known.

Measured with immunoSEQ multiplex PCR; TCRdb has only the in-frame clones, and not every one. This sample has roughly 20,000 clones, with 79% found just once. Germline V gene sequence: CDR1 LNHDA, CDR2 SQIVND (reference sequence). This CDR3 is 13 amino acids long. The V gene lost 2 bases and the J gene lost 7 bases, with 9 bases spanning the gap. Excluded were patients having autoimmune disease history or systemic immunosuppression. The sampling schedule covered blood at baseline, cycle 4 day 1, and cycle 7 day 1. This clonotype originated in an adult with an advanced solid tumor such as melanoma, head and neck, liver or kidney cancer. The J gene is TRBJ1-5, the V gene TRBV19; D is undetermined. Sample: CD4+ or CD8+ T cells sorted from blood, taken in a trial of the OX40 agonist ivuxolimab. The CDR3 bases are TGTGCCAGTAGTATAACGGATGGACAGCCCCAGCATTTT. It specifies CASSITDGQPQHF. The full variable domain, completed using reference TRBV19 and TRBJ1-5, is DGGITQSPKYLFRKEGQNVTLSCEQNLNHDAMYWYRQDPGQGLRLIYYSQIVNDFQKGDIAEGYSVSREKKESFPLTVTSAQKNPTAFYLCASSITDGQPQHFGDGTRLSIL.